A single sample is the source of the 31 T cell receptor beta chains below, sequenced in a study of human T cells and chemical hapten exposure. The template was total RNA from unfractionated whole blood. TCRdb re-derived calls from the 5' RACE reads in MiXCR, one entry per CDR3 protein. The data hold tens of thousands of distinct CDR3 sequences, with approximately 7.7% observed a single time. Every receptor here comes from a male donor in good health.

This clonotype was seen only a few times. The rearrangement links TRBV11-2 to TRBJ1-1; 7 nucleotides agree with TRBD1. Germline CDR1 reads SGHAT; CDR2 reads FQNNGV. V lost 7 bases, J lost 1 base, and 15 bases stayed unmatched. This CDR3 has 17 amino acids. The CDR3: CASTYSLGDRPNTEAFF. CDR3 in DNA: TGTGCCAGCACCTACAGTCTCGGGGACAGACCGAACACTGAAGCTTTCTTT.

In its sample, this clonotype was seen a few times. The CDR3 spells CSVEDLGGYEQYF. The CDR3 region has the DNA TGCAGCGTTGAAGATCTTGGGGGTTACGAGCAGTACTTC. The chain couples TRBV29-1 to TRBJ2-7, with D possibly called TRBD1 or TRBD2 (5 bases each). V lost 0 bases, J lost 4 bases, and 10 bases lay in between. This CDR3 region has 13 residues. Germline V CDR1 and CDR2: SQVTM, ANQGSEA.

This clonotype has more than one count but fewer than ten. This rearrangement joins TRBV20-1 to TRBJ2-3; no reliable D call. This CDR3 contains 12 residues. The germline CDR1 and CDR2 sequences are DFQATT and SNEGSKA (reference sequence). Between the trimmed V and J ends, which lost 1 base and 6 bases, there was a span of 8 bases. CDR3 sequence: CSARVRFDTQYF. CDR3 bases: TGCAGTGCTAGAGTTCGATTTGATACGCAGTATTTT.

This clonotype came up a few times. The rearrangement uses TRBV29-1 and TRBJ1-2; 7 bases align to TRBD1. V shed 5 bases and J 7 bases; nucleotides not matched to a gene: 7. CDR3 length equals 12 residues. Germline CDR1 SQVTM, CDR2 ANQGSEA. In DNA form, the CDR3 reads TGCAGCGTTACTACAGGGGAGGGTGGCTACACCTTC. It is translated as CSVTTGEGGYTF.

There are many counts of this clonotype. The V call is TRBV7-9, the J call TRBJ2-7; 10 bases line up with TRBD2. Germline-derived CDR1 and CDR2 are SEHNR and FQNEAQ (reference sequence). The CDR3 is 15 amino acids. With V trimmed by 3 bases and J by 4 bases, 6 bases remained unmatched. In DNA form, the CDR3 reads TGTGCCAGCAGCTTGACCGGGACTAGCGTTTACGAGCAGTACTTC. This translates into CASSLTGTSVYEQYF.

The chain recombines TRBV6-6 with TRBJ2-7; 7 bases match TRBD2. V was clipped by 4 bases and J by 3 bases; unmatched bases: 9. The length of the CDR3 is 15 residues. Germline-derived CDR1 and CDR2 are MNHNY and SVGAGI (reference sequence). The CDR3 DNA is TGTGCCAGCAGTTCCCCTCCGTGGGAGGGCTACGAGCAGTACTTC. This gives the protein CASSSPPWEGYEQYF.

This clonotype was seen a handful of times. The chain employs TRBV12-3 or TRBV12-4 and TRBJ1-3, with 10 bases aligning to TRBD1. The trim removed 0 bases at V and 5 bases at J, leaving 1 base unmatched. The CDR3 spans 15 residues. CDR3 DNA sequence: TGTGCCAGCAGTTTAGCGGGACAGGGGAGAAACACCATATATTTT. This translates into CASSLAGQGRNTIYF.

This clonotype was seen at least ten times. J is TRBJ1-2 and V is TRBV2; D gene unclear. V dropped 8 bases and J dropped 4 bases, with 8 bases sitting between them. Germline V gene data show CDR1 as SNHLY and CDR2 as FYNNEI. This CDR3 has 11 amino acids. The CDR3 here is CASSGVYGYTF. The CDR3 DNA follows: TGTGCCAGCTCAGGCGTCTATGGCTACACCTTC.

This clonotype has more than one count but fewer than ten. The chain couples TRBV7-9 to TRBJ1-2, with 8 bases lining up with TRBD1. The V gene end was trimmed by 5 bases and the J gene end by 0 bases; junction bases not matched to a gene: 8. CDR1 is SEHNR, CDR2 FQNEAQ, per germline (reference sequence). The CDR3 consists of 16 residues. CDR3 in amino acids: CASSPGTGKANYGYTF. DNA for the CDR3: TGTGCCAGCAGCCCCGGGACAGGCAAAGCTAACTATGGCTACACCTTC. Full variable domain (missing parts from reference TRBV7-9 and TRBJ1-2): DTGVSQNPRHKITKRGQNVTFRCDPISEHNRLYWYRQTLGQGPEFLTYFQNEAQLEKSRLLSDRFSAERPKGSFSTLEIQRTEQGDSAMYLCASSPGTGKANYGYTFGSGTRLTVV.

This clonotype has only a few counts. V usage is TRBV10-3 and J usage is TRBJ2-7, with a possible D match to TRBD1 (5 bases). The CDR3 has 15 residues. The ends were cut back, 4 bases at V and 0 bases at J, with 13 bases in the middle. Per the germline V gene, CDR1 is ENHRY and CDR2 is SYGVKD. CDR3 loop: CAISGPWGDSYEQYF. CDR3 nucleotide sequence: TGTGCCATCAGTGGTCCCTGGGGCGACTCCTACGAGCAGTACTTC.

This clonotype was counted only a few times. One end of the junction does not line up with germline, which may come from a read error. Here the CDR3 reads CSVTWTDGDTF. The CDR3 nucleotides are TGCAGCGTAACATGGACAGATGGCGACACCTTC. J is TRBJ1-2 and V is TRBV29-1; maybe TRBD1 (6 bases). The germline gives CDR1 SQVTM, CDR2 ANQGSEA. The CDR3 covers 11 residues.

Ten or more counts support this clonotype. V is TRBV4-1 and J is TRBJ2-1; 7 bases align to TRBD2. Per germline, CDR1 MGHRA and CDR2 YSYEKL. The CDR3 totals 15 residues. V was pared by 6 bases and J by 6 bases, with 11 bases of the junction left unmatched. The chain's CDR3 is CASRDTSEMGNEQFF. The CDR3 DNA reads TGCGCCAGCAGGGATACTAGCGAAATGGGCAATGAGCAGTTCTTC.

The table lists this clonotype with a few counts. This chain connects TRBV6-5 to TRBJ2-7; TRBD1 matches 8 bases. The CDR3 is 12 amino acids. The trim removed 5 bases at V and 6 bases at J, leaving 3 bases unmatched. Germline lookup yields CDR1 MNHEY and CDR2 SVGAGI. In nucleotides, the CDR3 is TGTGCCAGCAGTAGGACAGGGAGCGAGCAGTACTTC. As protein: CASSRTGSEQYF.

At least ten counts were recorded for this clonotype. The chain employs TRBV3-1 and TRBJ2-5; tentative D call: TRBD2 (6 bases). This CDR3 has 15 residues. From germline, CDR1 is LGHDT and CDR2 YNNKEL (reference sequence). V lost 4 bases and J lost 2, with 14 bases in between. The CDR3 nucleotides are TGTGCCAGCAGCCCCGGACTACCCCCACAAGAGACCCAGTACTTC. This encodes CASSPGLPPQETQYF.

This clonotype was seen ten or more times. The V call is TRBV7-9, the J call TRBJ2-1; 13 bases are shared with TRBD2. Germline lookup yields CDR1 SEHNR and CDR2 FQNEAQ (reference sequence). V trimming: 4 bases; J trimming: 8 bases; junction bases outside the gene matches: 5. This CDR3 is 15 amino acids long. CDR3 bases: TGTGCCAGCAGCTCTTGGGGACTAGCGGGGCATGAGCAGTTCTTC. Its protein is CASSSWGLAGHEQFF.

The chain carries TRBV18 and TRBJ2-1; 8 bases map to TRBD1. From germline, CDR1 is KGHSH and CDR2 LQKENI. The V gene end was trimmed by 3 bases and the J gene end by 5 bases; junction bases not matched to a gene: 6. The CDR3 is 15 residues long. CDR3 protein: CASSPSGGYDNEQFF. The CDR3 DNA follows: TGTGCCAGCTCACCGTCAGGGGGCTACGACAATGAGCAGTTCTTC.

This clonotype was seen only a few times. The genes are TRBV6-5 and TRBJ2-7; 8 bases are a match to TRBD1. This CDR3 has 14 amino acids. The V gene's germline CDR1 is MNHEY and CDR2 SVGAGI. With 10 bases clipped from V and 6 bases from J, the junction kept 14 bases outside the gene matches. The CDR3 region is CATHQRTGLSEQYF. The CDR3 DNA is TGTGCCACCCACCAGCGGACAGGGCTCTCCGAGCAGTACTTC.

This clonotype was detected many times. As DNA, the CDR3 is TGTGCCAGCAGGCTCTACAGGGGCGAAGAGACCCAGTACTTC. This translates into CASRLYRGEETQYF. The chain couples TRBV6-5 to TRBJ2-5, with TRBD1 identical over 7 bases. Germline V gene data show CDR1 as MNHEY and CDR2 as SVGAGI. V trimming: 6 bases; J trimming: 3 bases; junction bases outside the gene matches: 7. This CDR3 region has 14 residues.

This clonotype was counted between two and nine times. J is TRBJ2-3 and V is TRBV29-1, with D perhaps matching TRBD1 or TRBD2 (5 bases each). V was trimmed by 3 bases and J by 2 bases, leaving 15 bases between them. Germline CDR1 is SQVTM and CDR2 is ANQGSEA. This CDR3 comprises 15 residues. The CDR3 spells CSVDSTQGPTDTQYF. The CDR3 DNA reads TGCAGCGTTGATTCGACGCAGGGACCCACAGATACGCAGTATTTT.

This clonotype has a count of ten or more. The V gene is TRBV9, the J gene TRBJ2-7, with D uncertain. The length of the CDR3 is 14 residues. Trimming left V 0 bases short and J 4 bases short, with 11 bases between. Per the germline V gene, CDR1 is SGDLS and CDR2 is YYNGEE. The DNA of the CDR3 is TGTGCCAGCAGCGTAGCGGCCGGTGGGTACGAGCAGTACTTC. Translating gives CASSVAAGGYEQYF.

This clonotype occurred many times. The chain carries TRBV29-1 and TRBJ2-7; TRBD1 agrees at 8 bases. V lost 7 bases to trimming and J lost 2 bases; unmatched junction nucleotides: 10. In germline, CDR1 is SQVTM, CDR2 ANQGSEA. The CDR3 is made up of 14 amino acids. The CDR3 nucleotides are TGCAGCGCCCGGACCGGGACAGGAGCCTACGAGCAGTACTTC. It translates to CSARTGTGAYEQYF.

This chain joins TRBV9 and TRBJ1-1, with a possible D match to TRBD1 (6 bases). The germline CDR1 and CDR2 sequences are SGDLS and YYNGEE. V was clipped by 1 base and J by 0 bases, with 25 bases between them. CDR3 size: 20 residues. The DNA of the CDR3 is TGTGCCAGCAGCGTAAATGGCCCTGGACAGCCCGGGCGTATGAACACTGAAGCTTTCTTT. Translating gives CASSVNGPGQPGRMNTEAFF. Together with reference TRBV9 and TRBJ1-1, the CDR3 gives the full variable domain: DSGVTQTPKHLITATGQRVTLRCSPRSGDLSVYWYQQSLDQGLQFLIQYYNGEERAKGNILERFSAQQFPDLHSELNLSSLELGDSALYFCASSVNGPGQPGRMNTEAFFGQGTRLTVV.

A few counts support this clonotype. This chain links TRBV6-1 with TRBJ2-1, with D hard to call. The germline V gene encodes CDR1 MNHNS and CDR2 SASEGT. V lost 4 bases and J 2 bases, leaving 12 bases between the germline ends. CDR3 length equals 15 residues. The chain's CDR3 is CASSASVLTYNEQFF. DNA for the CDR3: TGTGCCAGCAGTGCAAGCGTTTTAACCTACAATGAGCAGTTCTTC.

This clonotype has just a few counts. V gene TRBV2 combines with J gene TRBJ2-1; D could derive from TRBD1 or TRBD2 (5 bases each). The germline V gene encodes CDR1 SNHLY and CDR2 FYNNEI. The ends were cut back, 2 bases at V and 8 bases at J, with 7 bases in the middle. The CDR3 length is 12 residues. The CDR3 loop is CASSEMGDEQFF. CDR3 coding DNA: TGTGCCAGCAGTGAAATGGGGGATGAGCAGTTCTTC.

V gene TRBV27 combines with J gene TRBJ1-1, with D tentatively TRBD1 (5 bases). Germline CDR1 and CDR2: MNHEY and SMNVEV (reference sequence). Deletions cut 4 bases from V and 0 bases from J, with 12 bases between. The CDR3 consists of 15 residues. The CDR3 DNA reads TGTGCCAGCAGTTCCTACAGGATGATGAACACTGAAGCTTTCTTT. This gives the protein CASSSYRMMNTEAFF.

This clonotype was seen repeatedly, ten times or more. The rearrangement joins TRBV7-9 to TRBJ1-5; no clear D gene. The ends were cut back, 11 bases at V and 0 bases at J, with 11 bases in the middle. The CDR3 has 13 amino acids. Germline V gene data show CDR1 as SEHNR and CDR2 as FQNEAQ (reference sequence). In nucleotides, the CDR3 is TGTGCCGTCCAACGGGATAGCAATCAGCCCCAGCATTTT. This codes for CAVQRDSNQPQHF.

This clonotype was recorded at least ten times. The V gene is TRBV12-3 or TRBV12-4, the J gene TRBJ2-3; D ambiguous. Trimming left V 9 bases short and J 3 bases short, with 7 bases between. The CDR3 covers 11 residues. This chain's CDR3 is CASLRTDTQYF. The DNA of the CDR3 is TGTGCCAGTCTGAGGACAGATACGCAGTATTTT.

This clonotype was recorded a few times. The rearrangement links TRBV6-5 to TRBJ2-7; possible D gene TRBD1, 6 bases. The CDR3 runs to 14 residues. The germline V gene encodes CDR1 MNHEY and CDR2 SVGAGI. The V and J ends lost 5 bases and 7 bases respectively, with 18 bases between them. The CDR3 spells CASSPRAGAKEQYF. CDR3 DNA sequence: TGTGCCAGCAGTCCACGAGCAGGGGCTAAGGAGCAGTACTTC.

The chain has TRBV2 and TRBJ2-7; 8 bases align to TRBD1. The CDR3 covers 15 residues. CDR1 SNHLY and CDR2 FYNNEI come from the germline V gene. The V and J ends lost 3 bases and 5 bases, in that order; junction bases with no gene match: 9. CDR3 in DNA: TGTGCCAGCAGTGAGCTACAAGGGACAGGCGACGAGCAGTACTTC. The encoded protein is CASSELQGTGDEQYF.

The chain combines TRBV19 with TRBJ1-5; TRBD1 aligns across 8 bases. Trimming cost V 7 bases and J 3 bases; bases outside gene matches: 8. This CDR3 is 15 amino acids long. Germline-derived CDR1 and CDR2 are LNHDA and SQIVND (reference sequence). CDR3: CASTQTGAYNQPQHF. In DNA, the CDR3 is TGTGCCAGTACCCAGACAGGGGCCTACAATCAGCCCCAGCATTTT. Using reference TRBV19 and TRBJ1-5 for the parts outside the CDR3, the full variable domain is DGGITQSPKYLFRKEGQNVTLSCEQNLNHDAMYWYRQDPGQGLRLIYYSQIVNDFQKGDIAEGYSVSREKKESFPLTVTSAQKNPTAFYLCASTQTGAYNQPQHFGDGTRLSIL.

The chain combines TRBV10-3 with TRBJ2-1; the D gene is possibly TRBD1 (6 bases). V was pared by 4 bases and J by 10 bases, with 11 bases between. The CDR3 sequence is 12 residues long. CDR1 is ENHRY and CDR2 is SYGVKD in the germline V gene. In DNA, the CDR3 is TGTGCCATCAGTGGGGACATCGGAGAGCAGTTCTTC. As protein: CAISGDIGEQFF.